The following is a T cell receptor beta chain sequence with its context. The data were taken from a study of T-cell memory formation after mild COVID-19. From the 5' RACE reads, TCRdb called clonotypes with MiXCR, one entry per CDR3 protein. The data contain some 150,000 distinct CDR3 sequences, under 30% of them seen just once; the ten biggest clones take up approximately 25%. V was shortened by 3 bases and J by 3 bases, with 14 bases between the two germline ends. In germline, CDR1 is SGHVS, CDR2 FQNEAQ. The CDR3 has 15 residues. The chain links TRBV7-8 to TRBJ1-1; D is ambiguous. The receptor was isolated from an adult woman who had mild COVID-19 (a few samples of this study predate the infection). Cell type and time point are not known. Sequencing input: PBMCs or a T cell subset sorted from them (not recorded which). In DNA form, the CDR3 reads TGTGCCAGCAGCTTCAACTATGGCGGGCACACTGAAGCTTTCTTT. Its protein product is CASSFNYGGHTEAFF.